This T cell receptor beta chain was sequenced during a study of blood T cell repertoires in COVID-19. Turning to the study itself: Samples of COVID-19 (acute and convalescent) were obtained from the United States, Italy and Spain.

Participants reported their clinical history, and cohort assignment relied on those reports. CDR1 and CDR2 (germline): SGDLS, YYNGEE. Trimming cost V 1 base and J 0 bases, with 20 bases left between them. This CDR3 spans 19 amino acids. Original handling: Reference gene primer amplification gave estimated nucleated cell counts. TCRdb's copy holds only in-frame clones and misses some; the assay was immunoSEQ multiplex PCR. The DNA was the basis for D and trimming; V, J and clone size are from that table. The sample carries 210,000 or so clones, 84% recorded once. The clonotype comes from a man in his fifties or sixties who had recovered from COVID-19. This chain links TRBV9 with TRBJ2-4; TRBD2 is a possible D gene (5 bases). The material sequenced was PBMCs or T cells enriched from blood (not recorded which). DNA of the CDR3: TGTGCCAGCAGCGTAAGTCCTGGAGGCGGATCAGTAGCCAAAAACATTCAGTACTTC. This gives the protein CASSVSPGGGSVAKNIQYF.